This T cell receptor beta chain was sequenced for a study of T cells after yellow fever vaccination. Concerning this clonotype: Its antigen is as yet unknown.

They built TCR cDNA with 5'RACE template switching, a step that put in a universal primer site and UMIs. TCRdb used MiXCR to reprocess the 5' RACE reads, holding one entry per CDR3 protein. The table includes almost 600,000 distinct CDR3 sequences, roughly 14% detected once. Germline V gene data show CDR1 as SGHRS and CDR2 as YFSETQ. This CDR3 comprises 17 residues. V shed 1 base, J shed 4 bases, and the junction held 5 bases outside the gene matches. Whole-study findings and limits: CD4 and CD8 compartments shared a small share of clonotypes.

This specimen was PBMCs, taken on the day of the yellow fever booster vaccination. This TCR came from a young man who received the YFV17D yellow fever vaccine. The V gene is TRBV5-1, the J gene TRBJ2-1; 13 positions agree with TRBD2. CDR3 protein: CASSLTPGLAGYNEQFF. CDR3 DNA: TGCGCCAGCAGCTTGACACCGGGACTAGCGGGATACAATGAGCAGTTCTTC. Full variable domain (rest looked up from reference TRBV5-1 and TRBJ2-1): KAGVTQTPRYLIKTRGQQVTLSCSPISGHRSVSWYQQTPGQGLQFLFEYFSETQRNKGNFPGRFSGRQFSNSRSEMNVSTLELGDSALYLCASSLTPGLAGYNEQFFGPGTRLTVL.